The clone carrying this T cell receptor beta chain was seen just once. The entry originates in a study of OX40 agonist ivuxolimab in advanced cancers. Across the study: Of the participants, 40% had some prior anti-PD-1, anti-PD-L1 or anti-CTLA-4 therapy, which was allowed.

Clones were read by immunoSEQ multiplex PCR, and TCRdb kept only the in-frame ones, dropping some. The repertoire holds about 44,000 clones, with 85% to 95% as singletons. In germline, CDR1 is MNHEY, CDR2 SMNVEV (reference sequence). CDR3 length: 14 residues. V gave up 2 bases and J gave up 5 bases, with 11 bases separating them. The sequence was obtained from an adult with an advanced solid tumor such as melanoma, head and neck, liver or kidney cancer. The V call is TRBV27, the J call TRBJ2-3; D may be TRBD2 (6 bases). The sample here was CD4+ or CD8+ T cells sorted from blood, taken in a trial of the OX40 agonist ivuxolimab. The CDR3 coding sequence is TGTGCCAGCAGTTTAGGAGGGGCGGTAGATACGCAGTATTTT. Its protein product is CASSLGGAVDTQYF.